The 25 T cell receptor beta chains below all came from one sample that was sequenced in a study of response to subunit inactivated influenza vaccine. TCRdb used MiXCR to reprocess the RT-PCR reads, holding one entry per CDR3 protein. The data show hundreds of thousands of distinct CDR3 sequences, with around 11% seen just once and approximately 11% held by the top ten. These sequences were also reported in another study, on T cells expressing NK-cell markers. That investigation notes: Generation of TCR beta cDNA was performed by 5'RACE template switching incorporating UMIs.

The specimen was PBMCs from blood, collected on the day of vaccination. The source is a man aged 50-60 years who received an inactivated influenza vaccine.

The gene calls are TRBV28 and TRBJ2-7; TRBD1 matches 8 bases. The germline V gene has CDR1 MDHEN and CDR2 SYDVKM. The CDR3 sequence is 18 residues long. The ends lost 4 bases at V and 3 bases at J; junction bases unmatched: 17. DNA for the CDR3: TGTGCCAGCAGTTCGACAGGGGCCTTTGAAACTAGCATCTACGAGCAGTACTTC. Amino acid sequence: CASSSTGAFETSIYEQYF.

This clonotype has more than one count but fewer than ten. This CDR3 is CASHNGQGGEQYF. CDR3 nucleotide sequence: TGTGCCAGTCATAACGGACAGGGCGGCGAGCAGTACTTC. The rearrangement links TRBV28 to TRBJ2-7, with 8 bases fitting TRBD1. CDR1 MDHEN and CDR2 SYDVKM come from the germline V gene. V trimming: 9 bases; J trimming: 6 bases; junction bases outside the gene matches: 10. The CDR3 extends over 13 amino acids.

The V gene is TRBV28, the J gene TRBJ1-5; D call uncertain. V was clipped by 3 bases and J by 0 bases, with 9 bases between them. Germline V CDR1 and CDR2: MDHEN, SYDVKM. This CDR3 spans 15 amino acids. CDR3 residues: CASSFLFYSNQPQHF. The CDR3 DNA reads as TGTGCCAGCAGTTTCCTGTTTTATAGCAATCAGCCCCAGCATTTT.

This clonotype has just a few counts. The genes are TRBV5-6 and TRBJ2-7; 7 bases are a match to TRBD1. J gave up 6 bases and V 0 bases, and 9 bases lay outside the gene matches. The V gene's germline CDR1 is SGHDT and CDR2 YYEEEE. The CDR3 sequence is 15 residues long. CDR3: CASSLGRGGTFEQYF. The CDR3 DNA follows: TGTGCCAGCAGCTTGGGGAGAGGGGGCACGTTCGAGCAGTACTTC.

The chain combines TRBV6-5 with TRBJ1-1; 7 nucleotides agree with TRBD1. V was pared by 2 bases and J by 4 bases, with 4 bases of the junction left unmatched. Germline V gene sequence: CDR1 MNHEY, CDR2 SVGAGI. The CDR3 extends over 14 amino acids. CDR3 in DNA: TGTGCCAGCAGTTACACAGGGGAGGGCACTGAAGCTTTCTTT. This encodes CASSYTGEGTEAFF.

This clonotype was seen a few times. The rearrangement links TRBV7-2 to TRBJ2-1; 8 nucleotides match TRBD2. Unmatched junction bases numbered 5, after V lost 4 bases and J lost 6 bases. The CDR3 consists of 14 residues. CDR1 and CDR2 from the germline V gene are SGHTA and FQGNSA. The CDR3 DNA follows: TGTGCCAGCAGCTACGGACTAGCACTCAATGAGCAGTTCTTC. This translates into CASSYGLALNEQFF.

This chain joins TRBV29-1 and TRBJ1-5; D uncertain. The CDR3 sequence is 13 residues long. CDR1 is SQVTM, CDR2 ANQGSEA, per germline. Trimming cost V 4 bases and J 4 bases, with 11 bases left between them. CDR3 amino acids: CSVVQHPNQPQHF. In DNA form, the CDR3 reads TGCAGCGTTGTCCAACACCCTAATCAGCCCCAGCATTTT.

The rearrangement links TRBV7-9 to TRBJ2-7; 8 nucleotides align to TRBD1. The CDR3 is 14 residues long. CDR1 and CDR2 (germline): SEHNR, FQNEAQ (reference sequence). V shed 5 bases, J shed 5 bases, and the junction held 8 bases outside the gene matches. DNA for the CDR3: TGTGCCAGCAGCCCGGGACAGGTCTTCGACGAGCAGTACTTC. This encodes CASSPGQVFDEQYF. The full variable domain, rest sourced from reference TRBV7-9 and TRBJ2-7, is DTGVSQNPRHKITKRGQNVTFRCDPISEHNRLYWYRQTLGQGPEFLTYFQNEAQLEKSRLLSDRFSAERPKGSFSTLEIQRTEQGDSAMYLCASSPGQVFDEQYFGPGTRLTVT.

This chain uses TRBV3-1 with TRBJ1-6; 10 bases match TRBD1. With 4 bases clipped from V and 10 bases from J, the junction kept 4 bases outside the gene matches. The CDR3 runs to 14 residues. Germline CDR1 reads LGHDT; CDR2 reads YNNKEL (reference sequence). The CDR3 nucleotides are TGTGCCAGCAGCCGGGACAGGGGACGGTCACCCCTCCACTTT. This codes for CASSRDRGRSPLHF.

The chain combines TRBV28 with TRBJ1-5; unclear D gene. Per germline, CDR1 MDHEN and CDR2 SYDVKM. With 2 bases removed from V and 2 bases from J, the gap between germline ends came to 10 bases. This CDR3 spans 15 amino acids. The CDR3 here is CASSLDFGGNQPQHF. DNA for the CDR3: TGTGCCAGCAGTTTAGACTTCGGGGGCAATCAGCCCCAGCATTTT.

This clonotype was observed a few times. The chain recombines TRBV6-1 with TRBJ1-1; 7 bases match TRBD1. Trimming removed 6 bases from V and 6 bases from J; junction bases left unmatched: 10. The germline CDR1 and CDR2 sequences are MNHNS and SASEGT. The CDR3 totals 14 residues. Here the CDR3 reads CASSLNRGNPEAFF. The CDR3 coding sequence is TGTGCCAGCAGCCTGAACAGGGGAAACCCTGAAGCTTTCTTT.

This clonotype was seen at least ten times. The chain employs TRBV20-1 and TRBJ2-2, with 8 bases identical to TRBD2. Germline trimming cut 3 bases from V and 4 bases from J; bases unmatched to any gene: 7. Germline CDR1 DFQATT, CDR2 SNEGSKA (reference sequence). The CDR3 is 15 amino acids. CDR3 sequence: CSARVLAGGTGELFF. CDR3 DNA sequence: TGCAGTGCTAGGGTTCTAGCGGGTGGCACCGGGGAGCTGTTTTTT.

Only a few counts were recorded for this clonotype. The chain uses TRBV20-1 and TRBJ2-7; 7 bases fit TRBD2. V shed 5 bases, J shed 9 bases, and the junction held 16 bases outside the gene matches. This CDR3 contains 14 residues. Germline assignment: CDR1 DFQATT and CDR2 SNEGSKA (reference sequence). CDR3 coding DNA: TGCAGTGCTGCACCTTTAGCGGGCATTACGAGGCAGTACTTC. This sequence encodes CSAAPLAGITRQYF.

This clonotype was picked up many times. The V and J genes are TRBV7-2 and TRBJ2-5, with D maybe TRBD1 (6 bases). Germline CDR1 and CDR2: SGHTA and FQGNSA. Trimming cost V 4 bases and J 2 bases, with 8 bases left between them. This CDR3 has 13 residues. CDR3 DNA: TGTGCCAGCAGCTCGGACAGACAAGAGACCCAGTACTTC. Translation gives CASSSDRQETQYF.

The DNA for the CDR3 is TGTGCCACCAGGACAGGGGGTGGCAAAGAGACCCAGTACTTC. Translated: CATRTGGGKETQYF. The chain carries TRBV6-2 or TRBV6-3 and TRBJ2-5; 10 nucleotides match TRBD1. There are 14 residues in the CDR3. After removal of 10 bases from V and 3 bases from J, the junction contained 8 bases not matched to a gene. CDR1 is MNHEY and CDR2 is SVGEGT in the germline V gene.

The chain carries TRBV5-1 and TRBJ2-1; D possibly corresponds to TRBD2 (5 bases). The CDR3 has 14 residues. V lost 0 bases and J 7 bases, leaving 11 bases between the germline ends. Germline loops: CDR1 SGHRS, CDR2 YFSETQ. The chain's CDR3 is CASSLETSLNEQFF. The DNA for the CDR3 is TGCGCCAGCAGCTTGGAAACTAGTTTAAATGAGCAGTTCTTC.

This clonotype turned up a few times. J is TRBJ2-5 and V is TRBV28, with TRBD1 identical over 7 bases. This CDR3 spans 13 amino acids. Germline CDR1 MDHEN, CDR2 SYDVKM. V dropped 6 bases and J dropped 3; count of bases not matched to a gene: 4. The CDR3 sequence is CASSSGTEETQYF. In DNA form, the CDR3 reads TGTGCCAGCAGCTCCGGGACAGAAGAGACCCAGTACTTC.

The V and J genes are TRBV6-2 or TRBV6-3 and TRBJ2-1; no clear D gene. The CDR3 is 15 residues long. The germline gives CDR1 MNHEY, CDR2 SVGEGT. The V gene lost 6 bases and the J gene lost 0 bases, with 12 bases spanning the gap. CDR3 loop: CASRIESSSYNEQFF. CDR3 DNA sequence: TGTGCCAGCAGGATAGAGTCGAGCTCCTACAATGAGCAGTTCTTC.

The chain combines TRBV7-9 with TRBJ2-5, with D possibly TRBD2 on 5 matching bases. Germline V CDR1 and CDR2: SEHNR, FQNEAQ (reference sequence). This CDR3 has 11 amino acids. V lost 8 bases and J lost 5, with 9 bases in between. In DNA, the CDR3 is TGTGCCAGCCTGGGGAGCGAGACCCAGTACTTC. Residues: CASLGSETQYF.

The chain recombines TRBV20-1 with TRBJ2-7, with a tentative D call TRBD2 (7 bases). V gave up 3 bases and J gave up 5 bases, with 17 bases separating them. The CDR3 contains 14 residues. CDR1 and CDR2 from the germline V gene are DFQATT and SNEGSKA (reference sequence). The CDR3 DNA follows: TGCAGTGCTAGGTCTTTTGCGGGGGCCCACGAGCAGTACTTC. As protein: CSARSFAGAHEQYF.

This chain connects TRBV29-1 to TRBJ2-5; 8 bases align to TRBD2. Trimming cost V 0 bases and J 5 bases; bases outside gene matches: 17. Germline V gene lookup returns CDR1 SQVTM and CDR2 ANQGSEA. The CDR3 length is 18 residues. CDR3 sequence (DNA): TGCAGCGTTGAAGAAGTCCGAAGAGGAGCGGGAGTCCGGGAGACCCAGTACTTC. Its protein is CSVEEVRRGAGVRETQYF.

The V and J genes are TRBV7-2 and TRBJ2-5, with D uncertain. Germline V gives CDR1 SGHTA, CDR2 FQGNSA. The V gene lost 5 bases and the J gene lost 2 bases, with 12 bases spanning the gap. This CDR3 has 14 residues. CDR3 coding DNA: TGTGCCAGCAGCCCGAGTAGTGTGCAAGAGACCCAGTACTTC. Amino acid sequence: CASSPSSVQETQYF.

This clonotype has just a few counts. This chain's CDR3 is CASSPTPGSTEAFF. The CDR3 region has the DNA TGTGCCAGCAGTCCCACCCCCGGTAGCACTGAAGCTTTCTTT. This chain uses TRBV28 with TRBJ1-1; no firm D call. Germline V gene sequence: CDR1 MDHEN, CDR2 SYDVKM. This CDR3 is 14 amino acids long. V was trimmed by 5 bases and J by 4 bases, leaving 14 bases between them.

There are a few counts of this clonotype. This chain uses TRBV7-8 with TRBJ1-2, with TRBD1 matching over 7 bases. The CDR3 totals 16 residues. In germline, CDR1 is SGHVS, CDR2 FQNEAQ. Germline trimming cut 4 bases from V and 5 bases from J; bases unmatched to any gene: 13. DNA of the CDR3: TGTGCCAGCAGCTCCGCGATCCTACAGGGGTTTTATGGCTACACCTTC. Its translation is CASSSAILQGFYGYTF.

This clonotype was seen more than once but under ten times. The CDR3: CATSDDSYGYTF. The CDR3 nucleotides are TGTGCCACCAGTGATGACAGCTATGGCTACACCTTC. This chain links TRBV24-1 with TRBJ1-2; the D gene is possibly TRBD1 (5 bases). The CDR3 is made up of 12 amino acids. Between the trimmed V and J ends, which lost 3 bases and 4 bases, there was a span of 5 bases. Germline V lookup: CDR1 KGHDR, CDR2 SFDVKD.